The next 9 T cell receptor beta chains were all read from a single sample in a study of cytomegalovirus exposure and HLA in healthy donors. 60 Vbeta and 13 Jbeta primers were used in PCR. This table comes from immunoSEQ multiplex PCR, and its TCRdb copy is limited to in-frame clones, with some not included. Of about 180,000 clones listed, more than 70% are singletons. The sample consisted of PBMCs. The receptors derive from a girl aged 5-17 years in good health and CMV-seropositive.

The CDR3 sequence: CASRLRGTNTEAFF. The CDR3 DNA reads as TGTGCCAGCAGGTTACGCGGGACCAACACTGAAGCTTTCTTT. The genes are TRBV6-5 and TRBJ1-1, with D possibly being TRBD1 (5 bases). Germline V CDR1 and CDR2: MNHEY, SVGAGI. The ends were cut back, 6 bases at V and 2 bases at J, with 13 bases in the middle. This CDR3 has 14 residues.

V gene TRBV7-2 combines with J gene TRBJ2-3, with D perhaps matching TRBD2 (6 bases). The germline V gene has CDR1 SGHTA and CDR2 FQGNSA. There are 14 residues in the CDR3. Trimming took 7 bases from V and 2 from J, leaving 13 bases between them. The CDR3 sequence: CASTLGLFTDTQYF. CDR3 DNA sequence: TGTGCCAGCACCTTGGGACTTTTCACAGATACGCAGTATTTT.

In DNA, the CDR3 is TGTGCCAGCAGAAGAAGCATCTACGAGCAGTACTTC. Translated, it gives CASRRSIYEQYF. The V gene is TRBV6-5, the J gene TRBJ2-7, with D hard to call. This CDR3 is built from 12 residues. In germline, CDR1 is MNHEY, CDR2 SVGAGI. The V end was cut by 6 bases, the J end by 3 bases, with 9 bases between.

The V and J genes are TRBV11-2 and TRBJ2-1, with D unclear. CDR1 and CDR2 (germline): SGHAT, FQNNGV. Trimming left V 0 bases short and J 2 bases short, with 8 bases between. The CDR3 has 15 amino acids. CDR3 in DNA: TGTGCCAGCAGCTTAGAAGTCACAGCCTACAATGAGCAGTTCTTC. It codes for CASSLEVTAYNEQFF.

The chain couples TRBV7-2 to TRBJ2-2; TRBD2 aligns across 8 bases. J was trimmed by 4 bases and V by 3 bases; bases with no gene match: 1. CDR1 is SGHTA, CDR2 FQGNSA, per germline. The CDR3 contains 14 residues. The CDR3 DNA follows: TGTGCCAGCAGCTTTACTAGCGGCACCGGGGAGCTGTTTTTT. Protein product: CASSFTSGTGELFF.

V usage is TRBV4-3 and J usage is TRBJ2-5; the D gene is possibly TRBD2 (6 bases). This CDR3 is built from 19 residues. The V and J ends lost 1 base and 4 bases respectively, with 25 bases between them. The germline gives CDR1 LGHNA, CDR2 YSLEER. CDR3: CASSQAIRTDWMGGETQYF. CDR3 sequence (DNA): TGCGCCAGCAGCCAAGCTATACGTACCGACTGGATGGGGGGAGAGACCCAGTACTTC.

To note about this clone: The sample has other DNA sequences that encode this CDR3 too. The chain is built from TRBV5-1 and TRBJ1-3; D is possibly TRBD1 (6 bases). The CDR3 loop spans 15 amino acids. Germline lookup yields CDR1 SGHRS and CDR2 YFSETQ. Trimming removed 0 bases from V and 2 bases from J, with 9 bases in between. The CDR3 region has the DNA TGCGCCAGCAGCTTGGAGGCAGGGGCTGGAAACACCATATATTTT. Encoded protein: CASSLEAGAGNTIYF.

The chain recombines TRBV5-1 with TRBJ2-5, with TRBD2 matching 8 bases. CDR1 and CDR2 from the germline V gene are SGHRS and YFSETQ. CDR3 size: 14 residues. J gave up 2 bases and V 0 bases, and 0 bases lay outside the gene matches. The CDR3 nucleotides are TGCGCCAGCAGCTTGGGACTAGCGCAAGAGACCCAGTACTTC. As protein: CASSLGLAQETQYF. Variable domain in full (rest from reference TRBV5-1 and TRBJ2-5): KAGVTQTPRYLIKTRGQQVTLSCSPISGHRSVSWYQQTPGQGLQFLFEYFSETQRNKGNFPGRFSGRQFSNSRSEMNVSTLELGDSALYLCASSLGLAQETQYFGPGTRLLVL.

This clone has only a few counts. The CDR3 is CASSLARNTEAFF. For the CDR3, the DNA is TGTGCCAGCAGCTTAGCCAGGAACACTGAAGCTTTCTTT. The chain carries TRBV7-9 and TRBJ1-1, with D hard to call. The CDR3 totals 13 residues. Germline values: CDR1 SEHNR, CDR2 FQNEAQ (reference sequence). V was clipped by 0 bases and J by 1 base, with 3 bases between them.